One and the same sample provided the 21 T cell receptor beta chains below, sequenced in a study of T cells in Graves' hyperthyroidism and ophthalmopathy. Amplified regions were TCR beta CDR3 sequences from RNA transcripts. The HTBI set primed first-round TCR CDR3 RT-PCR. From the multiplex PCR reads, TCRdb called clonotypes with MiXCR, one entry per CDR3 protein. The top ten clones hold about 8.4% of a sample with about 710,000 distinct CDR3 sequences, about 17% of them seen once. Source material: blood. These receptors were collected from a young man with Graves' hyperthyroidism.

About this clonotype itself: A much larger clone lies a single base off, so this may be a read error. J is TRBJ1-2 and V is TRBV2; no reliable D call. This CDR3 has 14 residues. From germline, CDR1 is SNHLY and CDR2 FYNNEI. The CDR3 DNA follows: TGTGCCAGCGGGTCCGGGCCTTCAGGTTATGGCTACGCCTTC. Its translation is CASGSGPSGYGYAF.

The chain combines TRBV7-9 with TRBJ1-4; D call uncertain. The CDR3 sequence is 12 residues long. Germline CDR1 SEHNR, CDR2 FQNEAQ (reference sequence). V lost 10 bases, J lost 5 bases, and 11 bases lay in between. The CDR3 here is CATLIGNEKLFF. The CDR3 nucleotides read TGTGCCACCCTGATCGGGAATGAAAAACTGTTTTTT.

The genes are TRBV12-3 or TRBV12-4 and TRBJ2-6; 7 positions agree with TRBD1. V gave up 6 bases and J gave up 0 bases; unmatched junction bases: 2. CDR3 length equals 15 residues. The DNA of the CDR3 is TGTGCCAGCAGCACAGGGGACTCTGGGGCCAACGTCCTGACTTTC. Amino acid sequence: CASSTGDSGANVLTF.

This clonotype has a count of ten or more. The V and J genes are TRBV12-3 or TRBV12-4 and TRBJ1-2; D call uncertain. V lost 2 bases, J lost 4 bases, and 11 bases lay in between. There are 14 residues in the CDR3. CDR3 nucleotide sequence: TGTGCCAGCAGTTTATCGCGCTTGGGCTATGGCTACACCTTC. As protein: CASSLSRLGYGYTF.

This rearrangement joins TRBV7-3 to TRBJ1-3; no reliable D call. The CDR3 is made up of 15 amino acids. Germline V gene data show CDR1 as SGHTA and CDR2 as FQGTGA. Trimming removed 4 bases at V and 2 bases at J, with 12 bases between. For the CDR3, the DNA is TGTGCCAGCAGCTCTCCGATTGTACCTGGAAACACCATATATTTT. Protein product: CASSSPIVPGNTIYF.

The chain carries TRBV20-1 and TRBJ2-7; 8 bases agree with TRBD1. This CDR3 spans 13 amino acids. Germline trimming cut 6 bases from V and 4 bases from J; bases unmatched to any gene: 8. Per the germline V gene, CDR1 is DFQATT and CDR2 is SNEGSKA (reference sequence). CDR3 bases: TGCAGTGCCCGGCGGACAGGGTGGTACGAGCAGTACTTC. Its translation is CSARRTGWYEQYF.

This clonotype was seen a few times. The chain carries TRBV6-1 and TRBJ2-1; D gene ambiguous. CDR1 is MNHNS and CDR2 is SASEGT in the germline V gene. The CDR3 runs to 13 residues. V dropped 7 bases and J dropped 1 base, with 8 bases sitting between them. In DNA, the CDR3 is TGTGCCAGCACCCCAGTTTCCTACAATGAGCAGTTCTTC. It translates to CASTPVSYNEQFF.

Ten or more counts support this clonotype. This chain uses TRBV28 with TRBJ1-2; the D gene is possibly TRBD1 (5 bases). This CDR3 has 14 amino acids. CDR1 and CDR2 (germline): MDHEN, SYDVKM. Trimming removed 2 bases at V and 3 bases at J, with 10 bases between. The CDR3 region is CASSLGRGDYGYTF. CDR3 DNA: TGTGCCAGCAGTTTAGGTAGGGGAGACTATGGCTACACCTTC.

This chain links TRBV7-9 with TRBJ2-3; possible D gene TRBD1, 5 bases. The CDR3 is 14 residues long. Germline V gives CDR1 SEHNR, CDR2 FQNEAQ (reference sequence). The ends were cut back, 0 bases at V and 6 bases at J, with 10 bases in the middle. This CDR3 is CASSLADIRDTQYF. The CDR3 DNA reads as TGTGCCAGCAGCTTAGCGGACATCCGGGATACGCAGTATTTT.

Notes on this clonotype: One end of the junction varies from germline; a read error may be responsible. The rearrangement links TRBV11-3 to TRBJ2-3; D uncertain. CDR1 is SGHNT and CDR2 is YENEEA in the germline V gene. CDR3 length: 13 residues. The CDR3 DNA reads TGTGCCAGGAGCTCCGGGCCCACAGATACGCAGTATTTT. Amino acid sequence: CARSSGPTDTQYF.

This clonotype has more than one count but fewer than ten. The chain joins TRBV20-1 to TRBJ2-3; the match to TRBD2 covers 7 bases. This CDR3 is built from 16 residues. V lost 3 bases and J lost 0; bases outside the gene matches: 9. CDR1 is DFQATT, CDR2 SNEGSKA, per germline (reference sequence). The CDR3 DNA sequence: TGCAGTGCTAGGGACTTAGCGGGTCCAAGCACAGATACGCAGTATTTT. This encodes CSARDLAGPSTDTQYF.

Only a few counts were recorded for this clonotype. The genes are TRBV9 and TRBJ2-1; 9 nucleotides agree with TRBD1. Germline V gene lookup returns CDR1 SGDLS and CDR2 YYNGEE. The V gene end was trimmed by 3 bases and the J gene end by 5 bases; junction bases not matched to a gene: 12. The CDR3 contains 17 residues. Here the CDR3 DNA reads TGTGCCAGCAGCGCCTTTTTGACAGGGGGGGACCACAATGAGCAGTTCTTC. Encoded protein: CASSAFLTGGDHNEQFF.

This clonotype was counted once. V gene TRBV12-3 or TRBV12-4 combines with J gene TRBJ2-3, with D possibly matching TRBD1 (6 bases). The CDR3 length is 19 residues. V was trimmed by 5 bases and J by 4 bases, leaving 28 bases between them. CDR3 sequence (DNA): TGTGCCAGCAGTCACCCCCTCTCCCGGACAGTAGCTCTATCAGATACGCAGTATTTT. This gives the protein CASSHPLSRTVALSDTQYF.

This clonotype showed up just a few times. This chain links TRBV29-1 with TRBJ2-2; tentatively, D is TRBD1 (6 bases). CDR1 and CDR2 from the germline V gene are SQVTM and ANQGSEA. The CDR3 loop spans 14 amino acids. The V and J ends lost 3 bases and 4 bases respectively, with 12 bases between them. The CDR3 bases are TGCAGCGTTGACAGGGGCGGAGGCACCGGGGAGCTGTTTTTT. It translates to CSVDRGGGTGELFF.

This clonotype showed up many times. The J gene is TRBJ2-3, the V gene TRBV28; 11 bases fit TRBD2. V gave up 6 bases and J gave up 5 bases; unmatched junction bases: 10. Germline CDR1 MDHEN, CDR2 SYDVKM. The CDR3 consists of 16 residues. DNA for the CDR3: TGTGCCAGCAGCTTGTCACTAGCGGGAGCGATAGATACGCAGTATTTT. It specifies CASSLSLAGAIDTQYF.

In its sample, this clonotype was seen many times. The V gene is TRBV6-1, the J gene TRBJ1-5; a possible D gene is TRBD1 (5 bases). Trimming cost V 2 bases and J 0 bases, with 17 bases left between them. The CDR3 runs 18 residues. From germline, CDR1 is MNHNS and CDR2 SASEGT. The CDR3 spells CASSEMGGTLNSNQPQHF. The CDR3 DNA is TGTGCCAGCAGTGAAATGGGGGGTACCCTTAATAGCAATCAGCCCCAGCATTTT.

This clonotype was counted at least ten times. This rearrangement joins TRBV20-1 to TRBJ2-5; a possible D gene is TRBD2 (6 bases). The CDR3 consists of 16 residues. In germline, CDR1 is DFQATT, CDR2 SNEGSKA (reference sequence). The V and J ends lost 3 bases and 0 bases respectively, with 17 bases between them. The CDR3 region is CSARWDDWDYQETQYF. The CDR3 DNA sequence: TGCAGTGCTAGGTGGGACGATTGGGACTACCAAGAGACCCAGTACTTC.

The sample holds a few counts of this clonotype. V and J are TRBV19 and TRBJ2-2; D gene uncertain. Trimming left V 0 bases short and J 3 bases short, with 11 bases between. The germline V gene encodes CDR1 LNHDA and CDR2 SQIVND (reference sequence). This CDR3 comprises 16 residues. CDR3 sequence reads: CASSIDLAVDTGELFF. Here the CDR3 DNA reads TGTGCCAGTAGTATAGATTTGGCAGTCGACACCGGGGAGCTGTTTTTT.

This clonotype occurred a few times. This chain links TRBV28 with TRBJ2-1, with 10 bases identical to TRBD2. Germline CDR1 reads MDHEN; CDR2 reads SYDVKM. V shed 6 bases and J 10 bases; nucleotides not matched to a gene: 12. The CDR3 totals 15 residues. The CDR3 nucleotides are TGTGCCAGCAGCACCGCGGCTAGCGGGAGTGGAGAGCAGTTCTTC. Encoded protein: CASSTAASGSGEQFF.

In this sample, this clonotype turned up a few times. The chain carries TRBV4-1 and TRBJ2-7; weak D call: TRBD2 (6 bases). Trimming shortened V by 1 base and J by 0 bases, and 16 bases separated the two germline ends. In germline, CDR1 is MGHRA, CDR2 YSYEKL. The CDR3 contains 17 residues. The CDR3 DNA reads TGCGCCAGCAGCCAAGGCGGGGAGGATCCCTTCTCCTACGAGCAGTACTTC. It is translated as CASSQGGEDPFSYEQYF.

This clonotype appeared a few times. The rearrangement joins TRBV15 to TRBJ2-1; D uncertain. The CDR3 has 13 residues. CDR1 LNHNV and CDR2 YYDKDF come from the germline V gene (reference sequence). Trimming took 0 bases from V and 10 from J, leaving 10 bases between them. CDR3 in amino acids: CATSRDVQREQFF. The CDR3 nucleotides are TGTGCCACCAGCAGAGATGTCCAACGGGAGCAGTTCTTC.